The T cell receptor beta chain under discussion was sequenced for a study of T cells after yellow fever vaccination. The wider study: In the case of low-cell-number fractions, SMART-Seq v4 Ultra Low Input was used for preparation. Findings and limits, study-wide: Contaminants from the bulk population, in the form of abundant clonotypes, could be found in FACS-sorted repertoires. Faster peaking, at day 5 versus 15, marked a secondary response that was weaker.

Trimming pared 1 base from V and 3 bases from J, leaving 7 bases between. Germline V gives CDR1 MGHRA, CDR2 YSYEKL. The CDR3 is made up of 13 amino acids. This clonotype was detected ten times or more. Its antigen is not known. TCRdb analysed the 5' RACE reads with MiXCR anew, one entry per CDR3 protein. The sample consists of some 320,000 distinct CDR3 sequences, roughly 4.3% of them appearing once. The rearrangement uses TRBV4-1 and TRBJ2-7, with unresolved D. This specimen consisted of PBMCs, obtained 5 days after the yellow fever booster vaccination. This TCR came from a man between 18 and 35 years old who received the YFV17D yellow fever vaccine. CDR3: CASSQAVYYEQYV. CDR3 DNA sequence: TGCGCCAGCAGCCAAGCTGTCTACTACGAGCAGTACGTC.